The rows below give T cell receptor beta chains drawn from one sample of a study of T cell repertoires in ileal Crohn's disease. Using immunoSEQ multiplex PCR, the repertoire was profiled, and TCRdb retains in-frame clones only, with some absent. The sample shows roughly 10,000 clones, roughly 84% of them seen only once. Sequencing used ileal tissue. The receptors derive from an adult with Crohn's disease. CDR3s include the opening cysteine and the closing phenylalanine or tryptophan. D genes are given only for firm matches. The size field is filled for only some rows; it gives once, few, many or a size class.

clone_size,j_call,v_call,d_call,cdr3_aa,cdr3_nt
NA,TRBJ2-4,TRBV19,NA,CASSIGGGSKNIQYF,TGTGCCAGTAGTATAGGAGGGGGTTCCAAAAACATTCAGTACTTC
NA,TRBJ2-5,TRBV5-6,TRBD2,CASSSTWREGPVETQYF,TGTGCCAGCAGTTCCACGTGGCGGGAGGGCCCCGTAGAGACCCAGTACTTC
NA,TRBJ2-5,TRBV10-2,NA,CASSEGKGTQYF,TGCGCCAGCAGTGAGGGTAAAGGAACCCAGTACTTC
NA,TRBJ1-2,TRBV11-2,NA,CASSPFSYSNYGYTF,TGTGCCAGCAGCCCGTTCTCCTATTCGAACTATGGCTACACCTTC
NA,TRBJ2-5,TRBV29-1,TRBD1,CSVKGQLEGETQYF,TGCAGCGTAAAGGGACAGCTTGAGGGGGAGACCCAGTACTTC
NA,TRBJ2-1,TRBV18,TRBD2,CASSPRTSGSLYNEQFF,TGTGCCAGCTCACCGAGGACTAGCGGGAGCCTGTACAATGAGCAGTTCTTC
NA,TRBJ2-1,TRBV5-5,NA,CASSRAGYNEQFF,TGTGCCAGCAGCCGGGCAGGGTACAATGAGCAGTTCTTC
NA,TRBJ1-5,TRBV19,NA,CARLLTGDSNQPQHF,TGTGCCAGGCTACTTACTGGGGATAGCAATCAGCCCCAGCATTTT
NA,TRBJ1-2,TRBV5-1,NA,CASSLDGNGYTF,TGCGCCAGCAGCTTGGATGGGAATGGCTACACCTTC
NA,TRBJ1-1,TRBV2,NA,CASSERGAFF,TGTGCCAGCAGTGAACGAGGCGCTTTCTTT
NA,TRBJ1-4,TRBV15,NA,CATSTGGTNEKLFF,TGTGCCACCAGCACGGGGGGAACTAATGAAAAACTGTTTTTT
few,TRBJ1-1,TRBV6-1,NA,CASSSKWGGGTEAFF,TGTGCCAGCAGTTCTAAGTGGGGAGGGGGGACTGAAGCTTTCTTT
NA,TRBJ1-5,TRBV18,TRBD1,CASSRQGAGNQPQHF,TGTGCCAGCTCACGACAGGGGGCCGGCAATCAGCCCCAGCATTTT
NA,TRBJ1-2,TRBV6-5,NA,CASSPSRHRDYGYTF,TGTGCCAGCAGCCCCTCCAGGCACCGTGACTATGGCTACACCTTC
once,TRBJ2-7,TRBV11-1,NA,CASSQPGRGTYEQYF,TGTGCCAGCAGTCAACCGGGACGGGGGACCTACGAGCAGTACTTC
NA,TRBJ1-1,TRBV18,NA,CASSSSGRNTEAFF,TGTGCCAGCTCATCGTCGGGACGGAACACTGAAGCTTTCTTT
NA,TRBJ1-1,TRBV29-1,NA,CSVMGGMIEAFF,TGCAGCGTCATGGGGGGAATGATTGAAGCTTTCTTT
NA,TRBJ2-3,TRBV27,TRBD2,CASSFSYSGYGNTQYF,TGTGCCAGCAGTTTCAGTTATAGCGGGTACGGGAATACGCAGTATTTT
few,TRBJ1-1,TRBV5-1,NA,CASSSSGLGNTEAFF,TGCGCCAGCTCCTCCTCAGGGCTTGGGAACACTGAAGCTTTCTTT
NA,TRBJ1-1,TRBV29-1,NA,CSAWGGRTEAFF,TGCAGCGCCTGGGGGGGGAGGACTGAAGCTTTCTTT
NA,TRBJ1-2,TRBV7-8,NA,CASSLVGRRVYGYTF,TGTGCCAGCAGCTTAGTGGGACGGCGAGTTTATGGCTACACCTTC
few,TRBJ2-3,TRBV7-2,NA,CASSLRRALQLTDTQYF,TGTGCCAGCAGCTTACGGCGGGCTCTACAACTCACAGATACGCAGTATTTT
once,TRBJ1-1,TRBV27,NA,CASSLYRANTEAFF,TGTGCCAGCAGTTTATACAGGGCCAACACTGAAGCTTTCTTT
NA,TRBJ1-5,TRBV19,NA,CASSLTGWDQPQHF,TGTGCCAGTAGTCTAACAGGGTGGGATCAGCCCCAGCATTTT
once,TRBJ1-2,TRBV20-1,NA,CSARTGYGYTF,TGCAGTGCTAGAACAGGCTATGGCTACACCTTC
NA,TRBJ1-1,TRBV4-2,TRBD1,CASSPETRGVEAFF,TGTGCCAGCAGCCCCGAGACCAGGGGGGTTGAAGCTTTCTTT
NA,TRBJ2-3,TRBV5-1,TRBD2,CASSLGLAGGSDTQYF,TGCGCCAGCAGCCTTGGACTAGCGGGTGGTTCGGATACGCAGTATTTT
NA,TRBJ2-7,TRBV10-3,TRBD2,CAISASSGRTNEQYF,TGTGCCATCAGTGCATCTAGCGGGAGAACAAACGAGCAGTACTTC
NA,TRBJ1-2,TRBV5-6,NA,CASSPTSLQGWNYGYTF,TGTGCCAGCAGCCCCACCTCTTTACAGGGCTGGAACTATGGCTACACCTTC
NA,TRBJ2-7,TRBV12-5,TRBD2,CASGGFASGGSFYEQYF,TGTGCTAGTGGTGGGTTTGCTAGCGGGGGTTCTTTCTACGAGCAGTACTTC
NA,TRBJ1-1,TRBV7-9,NA,CASSFSGRGDREAFF,TGTGCCAGCAGCTTCTCTGGCAGGGGTGACAGGGAAGCTTTCTTT
NA,TRBJ2-7,TRBV6-6,NA,CASSGEHSYEQYF,TGTGCCAGCAGCGGGGAGCACTCCTACGAGCAGTACTTC